The 16 T cell receptor beta chains presented below share a single source sample, sequenced in a study of blood T cell repertoires in COVID-19. Profiling relied on immunoSEQ multiplex PCR, and the TCRdb table lists in-frame clones only, not all of them. The sample records fewer than 110,000 clones, 75% to 90% being singletons. The sample taken for sequencing was peripheral blood. The source is an older woman with active or convalescent COVID-19.

The chain uses TRBV5-6 and TRBJ1-1, with D maybe TRBD1 (6 bases). Looked up from germline, CDR1 is SGHDT and CDR2 is YYEEEE. The CDR3 totals 14 residues. Trimming took 4 bases from V and 1 from J, leaving 11 bases between them. CDR3 in DNA: TGTGCCAGCAGCCCGTACAGGGAGAACACTGAAGCTTTCTTT. Translated, it gives CASSPYRENTEAFF. Using reference TRBV5-6 and TRBJ1-1 for the parts outside the CDR3, the full variable domain is DAGVTQSPTHLIKTRGQQVTLRCSPKSGHDTVSWYQQALGQGPQFIFQYYEEEERQRGNFPDRFSGHQFPNYSSELNVNALLLGDSALYLCASSPYRENTEAFFGQGTRLTVV.

This chain links TRBV28 with TRBJ2-1; D is unresolved. Germline loops: CDR1 MDHEN, CDR2 SYDVKM. The CDR3 length is 15 residues. V was clipped by 5 bases and J by 8 bases, with 19 bases between them. CDR3 region: CASSTGYLGTHEQFF. CDR3 DNA: TGTGCCAGCAGTACCGGTTATTTGGGCACCCATGAGCAGTTCTTC.

This clone was detected only once. The chain recombines TRBV6-5 with TRBJ1-2; 7 bases agree with TRBD1. The CDR3 runs to 14 residues. V shed 6 bases and J 6 bases; nucleotides not matched to a gene: 10. Germline V lookup: CDR1 MNHEY, CDR2 SVGAGI. CDR3 nucleotides: TGTGCCAGCAGCGGCGCAGGGGGTGTTCATGGCTACACCTTC. It yields the protein CASSGAGGVHGYTF.

The CDR3 here is CAWSVLRNTEAFF. The CDR3 DNA is TGTGCCTGGAGTGTATTGAGGAACACTGAAGCTTTCTTT. The V call is TRBV30, the J call TRBJ1-1; D uncertain. The CDR3 has 13 amino acids. From germline, CDR1 is GTSNPN and CDR2 SVGIG (reference sequence). V lost 0 bases, J lost 1 base, and 6 bases lay in between.

CDR3 sequence reads: CASSYDSARGTSTDTQYF. CDR3 DNA sequence: TGTGCCAGCAGTTACGACTCCGCGCGGGGAACTAGCACAGATACGCAGTATTTT. The chain uses TRBV6-2 or TRBV6-3 and TRBJ2-3, with D perhaps matching TRBD2 (6 bases). V gave up 2 bases and J gave up 0 bases, with 18 bases separating them. Germline-derived CDR1 and CDR2 are MNHEY and SVGEGT. CDR3 length: 18 amino acids.

The chain employs TRBV6-2 or TRBV6-3 and TRBJ1-1; 8 bases match TRBD1. This CDR3 is 13 amino acids long. The germline CDR1 and CDR2 sequences are MNHEY and SVGEGT. J gave up 6 bases and V 5 bases, and 5 bases lay outside the gene matches. The chain's CDR3 is CASSRTGYPEAFF. CDR3 DNA: TGTGCCAGCAGTAGGACAGGGTACCCTGAAGCTTTCTTT.

The chain employs TRBV5-4 and TRBJ2-5; 14 bases fit TRBD2. J gave up 4 bases and V 4 bases, and 6 bases lay outside the gene matches. This CDR3 region has 16 residues. Germline CDR1 and CDR2: SGHNT and YYREEE (reference sequence). In nucleotides, the CDR3 is TGTGCCAGCAGCCTGGGACTAGCGGGAGATGTAGAGACCCAGTACTTC. Translation: CASSLGLAGDVETQYF.

The rearrangement links TRBV12-3 or TRBV12-4 to TRBJ2-7, with D perhaps TRBD1 (6 bases). V was cut by 6 bases and J by 7 bases, with 16 bases left in between. This CDR3 has 13 residues. CDR3 region: CASSKIQGFEQYF. For the CDR3, the DNA is TGTGCCAGCAGCAAGATACAGGGTTTTGAGCAGTACTTC.

V is TRBV6-6 and J is TRBJ1-6, with 9 positions matching TRBD1. V lost 5 bases to trimming and J lost 3 bases; unmatched junction nucleotides: 14. CDR1 and CDR2 (germline): MNHNY, SVGAGI (reference sequence). CDR3 length equals 19 residues. CDR3 sequence: CASSPRQGGTLIYNSPLHF. Here the CDR3 DNA reads TGTGCCAGCAGTCCGCGACAGGGGGGAACTCTGATCTATAATTCACCCCTCCACTTT.

The CDR3 is CASSLGVGEETQYF. CDR3 DNA: TGTGCCAGCAGCTTAGGGGTTGGAGAAGAGACCCAGTACTTC. The chain recombines TRBV11-2 with TRBJ2-5; D unresolved. The CDR3 is 14 residues long. From germline, CDR1 is SGHAT and CDR2 FQNNGV. Trimming took 1 base from V and 3 from J, leaving 9 bases between them.

This clone was recorded a few times. The chain joins TRBV5-4 to TRBJ2-7, with 10 bases lining up with TRBD2. This CDR3 is built from 16 residues. With 3 bases clipped from V and 0 bases from J, the junction kept 6 bases outside the gene matches. The germline V gene encodes CDR1 SGHNT and CDR2 YYREEE (reference sequence). CDR3 in DNA: TGTGCCAGCAGCTCGGCGACTAGCGGGCTCTCCTACGAGCAGTACTTC. This gives the protein CASSSATSGLSYEQYF.

The chain employs TRBV18 and TRBJ2-2; D is unresolved. CDR1 and CDR2 (germline): KGHSH, LQKENI. V was trimmed by 2 bases and J by 2 bases, leaving 6 bases between them. This CDR3 is 14 amino acids long. CDR3 nucleotide sequence: TGTGCCAGCTCACCAATTCCAAACACCGGGGAGCTGTTTTTT. It is translated as CASSPIPNTGELFF.

The J gene is TRBJ2-7, the V gene TRBV29-1; 8 bases are shared with TRBD2. This CDR3 has 11 residues. Germline V gives CDR1 SQVTM, CDR2 ANQGSEA. J gave up 6 bases and V 3 bases, and 1 base lay outside the gene matches. CDR3 bases: TGCAGCGTTGATCGGGGGGGCGAGCAGTACTTC. Its translation is CSVDRGGEQYF.

This clone was observed a single time. The chain combines TRBV9 with TRBJ2-2, with 9 bases matching TRBD1. The CDR3 sequence is 17 residues long. Per the germline V gene, CDR1 is SGDLS and CDR2 is YYNGEE. After removal of 1 base from V and 6 bases from J, the junction contained 10 bases not matched to a gene. The CDR3 reads CASSVMGQGFWAGELFF. CDR3 DNA: TGTGCCAGCAGCGTAATGGGACAGGGATTTTGGGCCGGGGAGCTGTTTTTT.

V and J are TRBV9 and TRBJ2-1; TRBD2 might be the D (6 bases). V was trimmed by 0 bases and J by 10 bases, leaving 20 bases between them. There are 16 residues in the CDR3. Germline-derived CDR1 and CDR2 are SGDLS and YYNGEE. The CDR3 DNA sequence: TGTGCCAGCAGCGTAGCTGTGGTGGGGAGGCGGGACGAGCAGTTCTTC. Protein sequence: CASSVAVVGRRDEQFF. Supplemented by reference TRBV9 and TRBJ2-1, the full variable domain reads DSGVTQTPKHLITATGQRVTLRCSPRSGDLSVYWYQQSLDQGLQFLIQYYNGEERAKGNILERFSAQQFPDLHSELNLSSLELGDSALYFCASSVAVVGRRDEQFFGPGTRLTVL.

This sequence joins TRBV9 and TRBJ2-2; tentative D call: TRBD1 (6 bases). V lost 3 bases, J lost 4 bases, and 10 bases lay in between. Germline-derived CDR1 and CDR2 are SGDLS and YYNGEE. The length of the CDR3 is 14 residues. The DNA for the CDR3 is TGTGCCAGCAGCGGGGACACCTCCACCGGGGAGCTGTTTTTT. This translates into CASSGDTSTGELFF.